This T cell receptor beta chain derives from a study of shared clonotypes between healthy human individuals. Overall study findings and caveats: In contrast to clonotypes shared by all four donors, non-shared clonotypes had lower generation probabilities.

Trimming stripped 8 bases from V and 3 bases from J, with 8 bases between. Germline V gene lookup returns CDR1 ENHRY and CDR2 SYGVKD. This CDR3 spans 12 amino acids. For this clone: Its antigen is currently unknown.

From CD4+ cells came CD45RA+ naive and CD45RA-negative memory subsets. Per the original methods: In the immunoSEQ data, sequences were junction-only and lacked quality scores, so filtering differed. Method: immunoSEQ multiplex PCR; TCRdb's copy keeps in-frame clones and lacks some. From that table come the V and J calls and clone size; the DNA was used to work out D and trimming. The sample holds 2.3 million or so clones, 93% seen once. V gene TRBV10-3 combines with J gene TRBJ1-5; D not certain. The clonotype was recovered from a man aged 18-30 years in good health. Some clones in this sample may be carry-over from other donors' samples. The source material was naive CD4+ T cells from PBMCs. Specified subset: CD45RA+ positively selected. CDR3 nucleotides: TGTGCCATCGCCACCGCCAATCAGCCCCAGCATTTT. Translated, it gives CAIATANQPQHF.